What follows is one T cell receptor (beta chain) and its context. Antigen unknown. Time point indicated: sample taken at primary tumor resection. Unsorted whole RNA of tumor, nontumor lung or frozen PBMC was sequenced. This sample was included in a study of spatial heterogeneity in lung cancer. Background on the study: Sequencing consistently turned up more beta-chain sequences than alpha-chain sequences. Strong correlation linked TCR transcript counts in tumor regions to a T cell module score derived from matched bulk RNA-seq.

MiXCR, run by TCRdb on the 5' RACE reads, gives a single entry per CDR3 protein. The profile shows 9,000 to 10,000 distinct CDR3 sequences, 6% to 6.5% of them singletons. General study points: Around 7.3% of tumor T cells for alpha chains and around 12% for beta chains were estimated to be covered. Expanded alpha and beta TCR counts within tumors tracked tumor mutation counts.

The sequence came from a female donor with early-stage non-small cell lung cancer. Sequencing was performed on lung tumor tissue, taken at surgery.

The CDR3 here is CASSSSVLAKNIQYF. The CDR3 DNA is TGTGCCAGCAGTTCATCGGTTCTAGCCAAAAACATTCAGTACTTC. The chain links TRBV12-3 or TRBV12-4 to TRBJ2-4, with unresolved D. Trimming pared 4 bases from V and 0 bases from J, leaving 10 bases between. CDR3 length: 15 residues.